Given below is one T cell receptor (beta chain) in context. Survey-level immunoSEQ sequencing profiled the TCR beta repertoire. Clones were sequenced by immunoSEQ multiplex PCR, and TCRdb holds only the in-frame ones, with some missing. The data contain about 50,000 clones, over 90% of them singletons. The ends lost 4 bases at V and 7 bases at J; junction bases unmatched: 9. The CDR3 is 15 residues long. Germline loops: CDR1 MRHNA, CDR2 SNTAGT. The sample consisted of PBMCs. The V and J genes are TRBV6-4 and TRBJ2-3, with 9 bases aligning to TRBD2. The TCR comes from a middle-aged man with rheumatoid arthritis. The CDR3: CASSAEGGGAYTQYF. The CDR3 DNA reads TGTGCCAGCAGTGCGGAGGGCGGGGGGGCTTATACGCAGTATTTT.